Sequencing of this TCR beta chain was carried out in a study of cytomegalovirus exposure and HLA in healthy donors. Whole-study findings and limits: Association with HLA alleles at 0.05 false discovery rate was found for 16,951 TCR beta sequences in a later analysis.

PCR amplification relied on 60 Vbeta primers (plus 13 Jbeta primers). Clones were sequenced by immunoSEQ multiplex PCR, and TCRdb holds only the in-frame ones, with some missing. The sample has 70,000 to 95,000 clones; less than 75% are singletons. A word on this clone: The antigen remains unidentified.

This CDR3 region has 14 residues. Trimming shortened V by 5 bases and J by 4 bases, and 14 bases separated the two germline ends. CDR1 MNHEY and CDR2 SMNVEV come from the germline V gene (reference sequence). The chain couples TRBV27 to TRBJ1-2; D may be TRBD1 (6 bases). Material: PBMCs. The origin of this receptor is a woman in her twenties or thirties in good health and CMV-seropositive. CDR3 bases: TGTGCCAGCAGTCCCGCAGGGGCTGGCTATGGCTACACCTTC. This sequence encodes CASSPAGAGYGYTF.